This TCR beta chain originates from a study of regulatory T cells in long-lasting Graves disease. Both iRepertoire HTBI primers and Arm-PCR of CDR3 regions were used to build the TCR beta libraries. MiXCR was run by TCRdb on the multiplex PCR reads, yielding one entry per CDR3 protein. The data hold approximately 560,000 distinct CDR3 sequences, with roughly a sixth observed a single time. Time point given: newly diagnosed GD, antithyroid drugs for less than 3 months. After RNA was extracted from PBMCs, the TCR library was made from it. Under American Thyroid Association guidelines, Graves' disease was diagnosed. Germline CDR1 reads DFQATT; CDR2 reads SNEGSKA (reference sequence). There are 14 residues in the CDR3. Trimming took off 6 bases at V and 0 bases at J, with 14 bases between the two ends. This clonotype was seen many times. The sample was also linked to a second study, of T cells in Graves' hyperthyroidism and ophthalmopathy. That paper notes: Blood also carried most thyroid clonotypes expanded above 0.001.

The chain employs TRBV20-1 and TRBJ1-1, with TRBD1 as a possible D gene (6 bases). Specimen: peripheral blood mononuclear cells (PBMCs), collected at new diagnosis, from a patient treated with antithyroid drugs. The clonotype was recovered from a man younger than 35 with Graves disease. CDR3 bases: TGCAGTGCCCCAAGGGGGGGGATGAACACTGAAGCTTTCTTT. This sequence encodes CSAPRGGMNTEAFF.